Below, 24 T cell receptor beta chains from the same sample are listed, as sequenced in a study of cytomegalovirus exposure and HLA in healthy donors. PCR used 60 Vbeta primers and 13 Jbeta primers. This table comes from immunoSEQ multiplex PCR, and its TCRdb copy is limited to in-frame clones, with some not included. The sample includes 100,000 to 150,000 clones, about 75% of them seen just once. Sample: PBMCs. The receptors derive from a woman between 40 and 50 years old in good health and CMV-seropositive.

This chain connects TRBV28 to TRBJ2-5, with D perhaps TRBD1 (7 bases). V was shortened by 3 bases and J by 7 bases, with 18 bases between the two germline ends. This CDR3 region has 15 residues. Germline V gene data show CDR1 as MDHEN and CDR2 as SYDVKM. CDR3 sequence: CASSFTRAGGGTQYF. In DNA form, the CDR3 reads TGTGCCAGCAGTTTTACCCGAGCAGGGGGAGGGACCCAGTACTTC.

This chain connects TRBV28 to TRBJ1-3, with 11 bases that match TRBD1. In germline, CDR1 is MDHEN, CDR2 SYDVKM. CDR3 size: 17 residues. The V segment lost 10 bases and the J segment 2 bases; nucleotides outside the gene matches: 13. CDR3: CATGPGQGVLAGNTIYF. The CDR3 DNA follows: TGTGCCACTGGACCGGGACAGGGGGTGCTTGCTGGAAACACCATATATTTT.

CDR3 in DNA: TGTGCCAGCAGTTCGTATGGAGAGGGTGAAAAACTGTTTTTT. Protein product: CASSSYGEGEKLFF. V usage is TRBV28 and J usage is TRBJ1-4; no clear D. V was clipped by 4 bases and J by 7 bases, with 13 bases between them. The CDR3 is made up of 14 amino acids. CDR1 is MDHEN and CDR2 is SYDVKM in the germline V gene.

The rearrangement joins TRBV6-1 to TRBJ2-5; D unresolved. The CDR3 totals 14 residues. CDR1 is MNHNS and CDR2 is SASEGT in the germline V gene. Trimming stripped 5 bases from V and 3 bases from J, with 13 bases between. DNA of the CDR3: TGTGCCAGCAGTCAAACATCGGGTAAAGAGACCCAGTACTTC. Translated, it gives CASSQTSGKETQYF.

J is TRBJ1-2 and V is TRBV6-6; 8 bases agree with TRBD1. Germline values: CDR1 MNHNY, CDR2 SVGAGI (reference sequence). This CDR3 contains 16 residues. The junction had 8 bases not matched to a gene; V was cut back by 3 bases and J by 2 bases. CDR3 coding DNA: TGTGCCAGCAGTTATCCTGGACAGGGAAAAAACTATGGCTACACCTTC. Its protein is CASSYPGQGKNYGYTF.

The chain uses TRBV4-2 and TRBJ2-5, with D perhaps TRBD1 (5 bases). CDR3 length equals 16 residues. Germline CDR1 is LGHNA and CDR2 is YNFKEQ. The ends were cut back, 2 bases at V and 0 bases at J, with 13 bases in the middle. CDR3 in amino acids: CASSQTTGTYQETQYF. The CDR3 region has the DNA TGTGCCAGCAGCCAAACCACAGGTACCTACCAAGAGACCCAGTACTTC.

As for this clone: One end of the junction varies from germline; a read error may be responsible. The J gene is TRBJ2-7, the V gene TRBV6-5; D ambiguous. Germline V gene sequence: CDR1 MNHEY, CDR2 SVGAGI. The CDR3 extends over 15 amino acids. CDR3 bases: TGTGCCAGCAGTTACCTTGGTCTAATCTCCTCCGAGCAGTACTTC. Translated, it gives CASSYLGLISSEQYF.

This sequence joins TRBV14 and TRBJ1-2; a weak D match, TRBD1 (6 bases). Deletions cut 2 bases from V and 4 bases from J, with 14 bases between. Per germline, CDR1 SGHDN and CDR2 FVKESK. The CDR3 runs to 15 residues. In DNA form, the CDR3 reads TGTGCCAGCAGCCAAAATCAGGGGCGATTCTATGGCTACACCTTC. This translates into CASSQNQGRFYGYTF.

The chain recombines TRBV30 with TRBJ1-5; D ambiguous. Per the germline V gene, CDR1 is GTSNPN and CDR2 is SVGIG (reference sequence). CDR3 length equals 13 residues. The V gene lost 4 bases and the J gene lost 0 bases, with 7 bases spanning the gap. In DNA, the CDR3 is TGTGCCTGGAACGCGGGTAGCAATCAGCCCCAGCATTTT. Translation gives CAWNAGSNQPQHF. Using reference TRBV30 and TRBJ1-5 for the parts outside the CDR3, the full variable domain is SQTIHQWPATLVQPVGSPLSLECTVEGTSNPNLYWYRQAAGRGLQLLFYSVGIGQISSEVPQNLSASRPQDRQFILSSKKLLLSDSGFYLCAWNAGSNQPQHFGDGTRLSIL.

The chain is built from TRBV29-1 and TRBJ2-2, with 8 bases fitting TRBD1. CDR1 and CDR2 (germline): SQVTM, ANQGSEA. The trim removed 1 base at V and 6 bases at J, leaving 13 bases unmatched. The CDR3 is made up of 17 amino acids. The CDR3 DNA is TGCAGCGTTGAAGTTTTCTTTGGTACAGGGGGGTCCGGGGAGCTGTTTTTT. Encoded protein: CSVEVFFGTGGSGELFF.

In this sample, this clone turned up a few times. This chain links TRBV7-2 with TRBJ2-3; D is possibly TRBD2 (5 bases). The CDR3 consists of 15 residues. Per germline, CDR1 SGHTA and CDR2 FQGNSA. The V gene lost 5 bases and the J gene lost 8 bases, with 20 bases spanning the gap. CDR3 DNA sequence: TGTGCCAGCAGCCCCATTAAGGGAGTACCTTCTACGCAGTATTTT. Translation gives CASSPIKGVPSTQYF.

The rearrangement links TRBV5-7 to TRBJ1-5; TRBD1 might be the D (6 bases). TRBV5-7 is an open reading frame, and its role is uncertain. This CDR3 has 18 residues. V lost 4 bases and J 0 bases, leaving 20 bases between the germline ends. The CDR3: CASSPAGTLGYSNQPQHF. In DNA, the CDR3 is TGTGCCAGCAGCCCCGCCGGGACACTTGGGTATAGCAATCAGCCCCAGCATTTT.

V is TRBV4-3 and J is TRBJ2-7; D may be TRBD1 (6 bases). The CDR3 is made up of 13 amino acids. V lost 2 bases, J lost 2 bases, and 7 bases lay in between. CDR1 is LGHNA, CDR2 YSLEER, per germline. The CDR3, as DNA: TGCGCCAGCAGCCAAAGACAGGCCTACGAGCAGTACTTC. It yields the protein CASSQRQAYEQYF.

The rearrangement links TRBV6-5 to TRBJ2-5, with D maybe TRBD1 (6 bases). The CDR3 length is 15 residues. Trimming cost V 8 bases and J 5 bases, with 21 bases left between them. Germline V gives CDR1 MNHEY, CDR2 SVGAGI. The CDR3 DNA follows: TGTGCCAGCCTCCCCCAGGGCAGGGGTTTGGAGACCCAGTACTTC. Protein: CASLPQGRGLETQYF.

The CDR3 DNA is TGTGCCAGCAGTTATCAGGGGGGAGAGCAGTACTTC. Protein sequence: CASSYQGGEQYF. This rearrangement joins TRBV6-5 to TRBJ2-7; possible D gene TRBD1, 7 bases. This CDR3 is built from 12 residues. Germline CDR1 reads MNHEY; CDR2 reads SVGAGI. Trimming took 3 bases from V and 7 from J, leaving 10 bases between them.

The chain employs TRBV25-1 and TRBJ1-6; D remains unclear. V lost 2 bases, J lost 10 bases, and 9 bases lay in between. The CDR3 totals 13 residues. The V gene's germline CDR1 is MGHDK and CDR2 SYGVNS. This CDR3 is CASSEMVSSPLHF. DNA for the CDR3: TGTGCCAGCAGTGAAATGGTTAGCTCACCCCTCCACTTT.

The chain joins TRBV5-1 to TRBJ2-3, with a tentative D call TRBD2 (6 bases). Trimming stripped 0 bases from V and 2 bases from J, with 7 bases between. This CDR3 contains 14 residues. CDR1 and CDR2 from the germline V gene are SGHRS and YFSETQ. In DNA, the CDR3 is TGCGCCAGCAGCTTGGGGAGGGTCACAGATACGCAGTATTTT. Protein sequence: CASSLGRVTDTQYF.

The chain carries TRBV4-3 and TRBJ1-1; TRBD1 matches at 9 bases. The CDR3 has 17 residues. Per the germline V gene, CDR1 is LGHNA and CDR2 is YSLEER. V gave up 0 bases and J gave up 7 bases; unmatched junction bases: 12. The CDR3 sequence is CASSQDRGQGREDEAFF. The CDR3 coding sequence is TGCGCCAGCAGCCAAGATAGGGGACAGGGTAGAGAGGATGAAGCTTTCTTT.

V gene TRBV30 combines with J gene TRBJ2-7; 7 bases are shared with TRBD2. With 0 bases clipped from V and 1 base from J, the junction kept 6 bases outside the gene matches. The CDR3 has 15 residues. Germline CDR1 and CDR2: GTSNPN and SVGIG (reference sequence). Here the CDR3 reads CAWSVRGSLSYEQYF. The CDR3 nucleotides are TGTGCCTGGAGTGTTCGCGGGAGCCTATCCTACGAGCAGTACTTC.

The gene calls are TRBV4-2 and TRBJ2-1; D perhaps matches TRBD2 (6 bases). Per the germline V gene, CDR1 is LGHNA and CDR2 is YNFKEQ. Trimming removed 4 bases from V and 6 bases from J, with 10 bases in between. The CDR3 length is 13 residues. CDR3 DNA: TGTGCCAGCAGCCGCGGGACCTTCAATGAGCAGTTCTTC. Encoded protein: CASSRGTFNEQFF.

V and J are TRBV9 and TRBJ2-5, with TRBD2 identical over 9 bases. This CDR3 has 15 amino acids. J lost 2 bases, V lost 3 bases, and 5 bases had no gene match. In germline, CDR1 is SGDLS, CDR2 YYNGEE. In DNA, the CDR3 is TGTGCCAGCAGCGCCGCTAGCGGGGAACAAGAGACCCAGTACTTC. Its translation is CASSAASGEQETQYF.

This clone was counted between two and nine times. J is TRBJ2-7 and V is TRBV2, with 8 bases matching TRBD2. Germline V gene lookup returns CDR1 SNHLY and CDR2 FYNNEI. V gave up 8 bases and J gave up 8 bases; unmatched junction bases: 8. CDR3 size: 12 residues. The chain's CDR3 is CASLAGGRKQYF. CDR3 sequence (DNA): TGTGCCAGCCTCGCGGGGGGACGGAAGCAGTACTTC.

Only a few counts were recorded for this clone. The V call is TRBV7-9, the J call TRBJ1-6, with 9 positions matching TRBD1. Germline trimming cut 4 bases from V and 0 bases from J; bases unmatched to any gene: 7. Germline V gives CDR1 SEHNR, CDR2 FQNEAQ (reference sequence). This CDR3 is 18 amino acids long. Written as DNA, the CDR3 is TGTGCCAGCAGCTCAGGAGGACAGGGGAGCTCCTATAATTCACCCCTCCACTTT. This encodes CASSSGGQGSSYNSPLHF.

The chain joins TRBV4-1 to TRBJ2-1; TRBD2 aligns across 9 bases. The germline gives CDR1 MGHRA, CDR2 YSYEKL. The CDR3 is made up of 15 amino acids. With V trimmed by 2 bases and J by 8 bases, 7 bases remained unmatched. In nucleotides, the CDR3 is TGCGCCAGCAGCCAATTTAGCGGGGGTGGCGATGAGCAGTTCTTC. Its translation is CASSQFSGGGDEQFF.